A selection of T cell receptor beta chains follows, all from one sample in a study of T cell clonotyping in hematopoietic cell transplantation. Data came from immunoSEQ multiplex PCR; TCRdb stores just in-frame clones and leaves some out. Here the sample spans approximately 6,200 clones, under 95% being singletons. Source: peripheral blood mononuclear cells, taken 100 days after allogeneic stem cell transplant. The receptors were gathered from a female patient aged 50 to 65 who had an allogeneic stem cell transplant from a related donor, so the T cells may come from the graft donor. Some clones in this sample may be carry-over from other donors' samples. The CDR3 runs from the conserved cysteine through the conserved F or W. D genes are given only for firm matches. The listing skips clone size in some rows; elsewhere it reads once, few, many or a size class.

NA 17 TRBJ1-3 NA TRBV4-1 CASSQGGGRDSGNTIYF TGCGCCAGCAGCCAAGGGGGCGGACGAGACTCTGGAAACACCATATATTTT
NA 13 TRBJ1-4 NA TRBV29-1 CSVAWGNNEKLFF TGCAGCGTTGCGTGGGGGAATAATGAAAAACTGTTTTTT
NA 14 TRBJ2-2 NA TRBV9 CASSVAGNTGELFF TGTGCCAGCAGCGTAGCTGGAAACACCGGGGAGCTGTTTTTT
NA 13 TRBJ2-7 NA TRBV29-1 CSVLGTMAYEQYF TGCAGCGTTTTAGGGACAATGGCCTACGAGCAGTACTTC
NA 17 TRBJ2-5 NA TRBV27 CASSLGPGMALLETQYF TGTGCCAGCAGTCTGGGGCCAGGGATGGCTTTATTGGAGACCCAGTACTTC
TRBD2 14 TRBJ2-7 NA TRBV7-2 CASSPGTSRYEQYF TGTGCCAGCAGCCCTGGGACTAGCAGGTACGAGCAGTACTTC
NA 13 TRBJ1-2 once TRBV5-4 CASSPGGRDGYTF TGTGCCAGCAGCCCGGGAGGGAGGGATGGCTACACCTTC
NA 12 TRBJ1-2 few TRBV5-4 CASSLGAGGYTF TGTGCCAGCAGTCTCGGGGCGGGTGGCTACACCTTC
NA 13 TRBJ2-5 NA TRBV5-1 CASAKEVQETQYF TGCGCCAGCGCCAAGGAGGTTCAAGAGACCCAGTACTTC
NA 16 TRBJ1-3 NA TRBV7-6 CASSPRQPDDGNTIYF TGTGCCAGCAGCCCTAGACAGCCCGACGACGGAAACACCATATATTTT
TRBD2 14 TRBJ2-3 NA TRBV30 CAWTRGDSTDTQYF TGTGCCTGGACCCGGGGGGATAGCACAGATACGCAGTATTTT
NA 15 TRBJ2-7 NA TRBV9 CASSVAVTGTYEQYF TGTGCCAGCAGCGTAGCTGTGACAGGCACCTACGAGCAGTACTTC
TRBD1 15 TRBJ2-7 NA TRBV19 CASSIRAGGPLEQYF TGTGCCAGTAGTATAAGGGCAGGGGGCCCACTCGAGCAGTACTTC
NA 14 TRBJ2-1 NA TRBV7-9 CASSFHSTYNEQFF TGTGCCAGCAGCTTTCATTCAACTTACAATGAGCAGTTCTTC
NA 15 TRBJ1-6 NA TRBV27 CASSLSAAYHSPLHF TGTGCCAGCAGTTTATCGGCAGCTTATCATTCACCCCTCCACTTT
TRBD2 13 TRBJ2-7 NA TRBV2 CASCSGGSYEQYF TGTGCCAGCTGCTCGGGGGGATCCTACGAGCAGTACTTC
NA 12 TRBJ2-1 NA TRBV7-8 CASSLVRNEQFF TGTGCCAGCAGCTTAGTTCGGAATGAGCAGTTCTTC
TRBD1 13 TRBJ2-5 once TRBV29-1 CSVGQGGMETQYF TGCAGCGTGGGACAGGGCGGGATGGAGACCCAGTACTTC
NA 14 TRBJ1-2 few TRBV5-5 CASSLEAADYGYTF TGTGCCAGCAGCCTGGAGGCGGCAGACTATGGCTACACCTTC
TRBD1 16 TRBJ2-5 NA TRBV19 CASSPGTEIQQETQYF TGTGCCAGTAGTCCTGGGACAGAGATCCAACAAGAGACCCAGTACTTC
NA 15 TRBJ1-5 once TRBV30 CAWSSMDMLNQPQHF TGTGCCTGGAGTTCCATGGACATGCTCAATCAGCCCCAGCATTTT
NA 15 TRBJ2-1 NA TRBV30 CAWGRGGSSYNEQFF TGTGCCTGGGGAAGGGGAGGATCCTCCTACAATGAGCAGTTCTTC
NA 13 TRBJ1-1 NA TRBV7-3 CASSLSGGTEAFF TGTGCCAGCAGCTTAAGCGGAGGCACTGAAGCTTTCTTT
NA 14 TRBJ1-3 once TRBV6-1 CASQDSLSGNTIYF TGTGCCAGCCAAGACAGCCTCTCTGGAAACACCATATATTTT
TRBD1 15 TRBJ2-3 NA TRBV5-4 CASSLDRGVTDTQYF TGTGCCAGCAGCCTGGACAGGGGAGTGACAGATACGCAGTATTTT
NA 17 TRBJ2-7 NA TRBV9 CASSPAAGTVNAYEQYF TGTGCCAGCAGCCCCGCGGCCGGGACGGTGAACGCCTACGAGCAGTACTTC
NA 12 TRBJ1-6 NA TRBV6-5 CASSYSTSPLHF TGTGCCAGCAGTTACTCGACTTCACCCCTCCACTTT
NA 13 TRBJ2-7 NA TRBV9 CASSAGDSYEQYF TGTGCCAGCAGCGCCGGAGATTCCTACGAGCAGTACTTC
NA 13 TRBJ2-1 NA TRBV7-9 CASRTDLPNGQFF TGTGCCAGCAGGACTGACCTGCCAAATGGGCAGTTCTTC
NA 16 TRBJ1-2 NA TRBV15 CATSNGSGQRNYGYTF TGTGCCACCAGCAATGGGTCAGGGCAACGTAACTATGGCTACACCTTC
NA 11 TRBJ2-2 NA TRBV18 CASSPGGELFF TGTGCCAGCTCACCAGGCGGGGAGCTGTTTTTT
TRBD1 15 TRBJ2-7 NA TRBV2 CASRRPRTGDYEQYF TGTGCCAGCAGGAGACCAAGGACAGGGGACTACGAGCAGTACTTC
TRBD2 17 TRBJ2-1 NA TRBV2 CASITLVGLAGVSEQFF TGTGCCAGCATTACCTTGGTAGGACTAGCGGGAGTTAGTGAGCAGTTCTTC
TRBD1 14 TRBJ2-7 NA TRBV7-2 CASSFGQGPYEQYF TGTGCCAGCAGCTTTGGACAGGGACCCTACGAGCAGTACTTC
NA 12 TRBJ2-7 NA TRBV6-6 CASSHASYEQYF TGTGCCAGCAGCCACGCATCCTACGAGCAGTACTTC
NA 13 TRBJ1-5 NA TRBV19 CASAGTTNQPQHF TGTGCCAGTGCCGGGACGACAAATCAGCCCCAGCATTTT
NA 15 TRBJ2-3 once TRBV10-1 CASSESRGSTDTQYF TGCGCCAGCAGTGAGTCGAGGGGCAGCACAGATACGCAGTATTTT
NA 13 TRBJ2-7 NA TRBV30 CAWSVVGFYEQYF TGTGCCTGGAGTGTAGTGGGGTTCTACGAGCAGTACTTC
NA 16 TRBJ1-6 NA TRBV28 CASSPAGLSYNSPLHF TGTGCCAGCAGTCCCGCAGGGCTATCCTATAATTCACCCCTCCACTTT
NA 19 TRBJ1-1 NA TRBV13 CASSPKPDRNAYPNTEAFF TGTGCCAGCAGCCCGAAGCCAGACCGGAACGCCTATCCGAACACTGAAGCTTTCTTT
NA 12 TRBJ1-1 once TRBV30 CAWLRQNTEAFF TGTGCCTGGCTCCGACAGAACACTGAAGCTTTCTTT
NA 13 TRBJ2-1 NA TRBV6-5 CASRLGSYNEQFF TGTGCCAGCAGACTAGGTTCCTACAATGAGCAGTTCTTC
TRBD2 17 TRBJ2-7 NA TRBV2 CASSSTNSGTSLYEQYF TGTGCCAGCAGTTCTACGAACTCCGGGACTAGTCTCTACGAGCAGTACTTC
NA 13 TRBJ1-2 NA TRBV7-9 CASSLQENYGYTF TGTGCCAGCAGCTTACAGGAGAACTATGGCTACACCTTC
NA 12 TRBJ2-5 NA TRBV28 CASGGSRETQYF TGTGCCAGCGGGGGCAGTCGGGAGACCCAGTACTTC
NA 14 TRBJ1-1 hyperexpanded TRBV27 CASSLPPPNTEAFF TGTGCCAGCAGCCTCCCACCCCCGAACACTGAAGCTTTCTTT
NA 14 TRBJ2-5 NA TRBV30 CAWRRDFGGETQYF TGTGCCTGGAGACGGGATTTCGGAGGAGAGACCCAGTACTTC
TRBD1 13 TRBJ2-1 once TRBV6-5 CASRNRQGGEQFF TGTGCCAGCAGAAATAGACAGGGCGGTGAGCAGTTCTTC
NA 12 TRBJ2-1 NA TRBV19 CASSFGMDEQFF TGTGCCAGTAGTTTCGGGATGGATGAGCAGTTCTTC
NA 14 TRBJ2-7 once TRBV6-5 CASREGDRAYEQYF TGTGCCAGCAGGGAGGGGGACAGAGCCTACGAGCAGTACTTC
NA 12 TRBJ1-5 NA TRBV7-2 CASSSYSQPQHF TGTGCCAGCAGCTCTTATTCTCAGCCCCAGCATTTT
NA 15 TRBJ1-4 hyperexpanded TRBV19 CASSSWAANNEKLFF TGTGCCAGTAGTTCGTGGGCAGCTAATAATGAAAAACTGTTTTTT
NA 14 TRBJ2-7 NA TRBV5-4 CASSLTGSPNEQYF TGTGCCAGCAGCTTGACAGGGTCCCCCAACGAGCAGTACTTC
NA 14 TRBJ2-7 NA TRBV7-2 CASSPASDVYEQYF TGTGCCAGCAGCCCCGCTTCGGACGTCTACGAGCAGTACTTC
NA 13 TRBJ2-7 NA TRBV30 CAGNRDSSYEQYF TGTGCCGGGAACCGGGACTCCTCCTACGAGCAGTACTTC